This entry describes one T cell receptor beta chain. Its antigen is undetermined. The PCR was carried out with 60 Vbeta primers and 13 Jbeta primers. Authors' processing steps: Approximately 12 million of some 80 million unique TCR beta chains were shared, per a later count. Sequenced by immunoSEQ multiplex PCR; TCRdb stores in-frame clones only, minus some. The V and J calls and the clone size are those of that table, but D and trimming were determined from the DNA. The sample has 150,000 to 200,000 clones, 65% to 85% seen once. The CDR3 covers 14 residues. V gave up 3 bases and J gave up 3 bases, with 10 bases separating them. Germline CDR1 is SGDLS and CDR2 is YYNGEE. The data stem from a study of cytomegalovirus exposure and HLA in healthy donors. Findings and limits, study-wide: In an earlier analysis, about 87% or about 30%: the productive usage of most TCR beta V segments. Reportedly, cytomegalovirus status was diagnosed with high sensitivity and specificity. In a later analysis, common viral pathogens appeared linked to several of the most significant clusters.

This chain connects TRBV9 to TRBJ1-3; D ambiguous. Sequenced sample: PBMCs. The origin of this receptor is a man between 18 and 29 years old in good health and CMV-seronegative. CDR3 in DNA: TGTGCCAGCAGCGCGCCGGGTTTTGGAAACACCATATATTTT. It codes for CASSAPGFGNTIYF.